This TCR beta chain was captured by sequencing in a study of blood T cell repertoires in COVID-19. On the study more broadly: Acute and convalescent COVID-19 specimens originated in the United States, Italy and Spain.

The protocol was immunoSEQ multiplex PCR, while the TCRdb copy is restricted to in-frame clones and leaves out a portion. The table has approximately 450,000 clones, around nine tenths seen once. In germline, CDR1 is MNHEY, CDR2 SVGAGI. The ends lost 4 bases at V and 9 bases at J; junction bases unmatched: 8. This CDR3 is 15 amino acids long. This clonotype was sampled from a woman aged 18-29 years with acute COVID-19. Material for sequencing was PBMCs or T cells enriched from blood (not recorded which). V is TRBV6-5 and J is TRBJ1-6, with 8 bases that match TRBD1. CDR3 DNA: TGTGCCAGCAGTTCACCAGGACAGGGTTTTTCACCCCTCCACTTT. Residues: CASSSPGQGFSPLHF.